The clone carrying this T cell receptor beta chain occurred a few times. Its antigen is not identified. The data belong to a study of blood T cells in healthy people across ages. Broader study findings: Relative to aged donors, long-lived donors carried more naive CD4+ cells and displayed higher diversity. Since the PBMCs were unsorted, naive and antigen-experienced cells could not be conclusively compared.

PCR was performed a second time for about 6 to 12 cycles using a sample-barcoded 5' primer and a J-beta primer mix. TCRdb ran MiXCR on the 5' RACE reads and lists one entry per CDR3 protein. The table has around 1,000,000 distinct CDR3 sequences, less than 25% seen once. The CDR3 is 16 residues long. CDR1 is SQVTM, CDR2 ANQGSEA, per germline. V was shortened by 0 bases and J by 0 bases, with 12 bases between the two germline ends. The data were also submitted as part of a second study, on T cells of mothers and their children. That study reports: With unrelated pairs as the comparison, related mother-child pairs had a slightly higher overlap that was not significant.

The J gene is TRBJ2-1, the V gene TRBV29-1; D call uncertain. This receptor was identified in a girl aged 2-10 years in good health. The specimen was blood. The CDR3 protein is CSVEDPAASSYNEQFF. The DNA of the CDR3 is TGCAGCGTTGAAGATCCGGCAGCGAGCTCCTACAATGAGCAGTTCTTC.